Below are 6 T cell receptor beta chains sequenced from a single sample in a study of cytomegalovirus exposure and HLA in healthy donors. Vbeta (60) and Jbeta (13) primers were used in the PCR. Profiled with immunoSEQ multiplex PCR; TCRdb holds only in-frame clones, not every one. The data contain 150,000 or so clones, about 75% of them singletons. The sequencing sample was made of PBMCs. Receptors were obtained from a man between 18 and 35 years old in good health and CMV-seropositive.

The chain employs TRBV7-9 and TRBJ2-5, with 13 nucleotides matching TRBD2. J gave up 5 bases and V 4 bases, and 10 bases lay outside the gene matches. CDR3 length: 17 amino acids. Germline V gives CDR1 SEHNR, CDR2 FQNEAQ (reference sequence). The CDR3 coding sequence is TGTGCCAGCAGCTCCGGGACTAGCGGGATTCGGACTGAGACCCAGTACTTC. Its translation is CASSSGTSGIRTETQYF. Looking up the rest from reference TRBV7-9 and TRBJ2-5 gives the full variable domain: DTGVSQNPRHKITKRGQNVTFRCDPISEHNRLYWYRQTLGQGPEFLTYFQNEAQLEKSRLLSDRFSAERPKGSFSTLEIQRTEQGDSAMYLCASSSGTSGIRTETQYFGPGTRLLVL.

The chain has TRBV5-4 and TRBJ2-3, with TRBD2 identical over 9 bases. Germline CDR1 and CDR2: SGHNT and YYREEE (reference sequence). The CDR3 runs to 15 residues. J gave up 1 base and V 0 bases, and 0 bases lay outside the gene matches. Here the CDR3 DNA reads TGTGCCAGCAGCTTGGGACTAGCGGGCACAGATACGCAGTATTTT. Its protein is CASSLGLAGTDTQYF.

V and J are TRBV7-9 and TRBJ2-3; D is undetermined. Deletions cut 6 bases from V and 4 bases from J, with 8 bases between. The CDR3 runs 12 residues. Germline V gene sequence: CDR1 SEHNR, CDR2 FQNEAQ (reference sequence). CDR3 nucleotide sequence: TGTGCCAGCAGTCTATACTCAGATACGCAGTATTTT. Amino acid sequence: CASSLYSDTQYF.

The V and J genes are TRBV27 and TRBJ2-3, with 10 bases that match TRBD2. This CDR3 has 14 amino acids. Trimming cost V 6 bases and J 6 bases; bases outside gene matches: 6. Germline CDR1 reads MNHEY; CDR2 reads SMNVEV (reference sequence). The CDR3 protein is CASRILAGRDTQYF. The CDR3 DNA sequence: TGTGCCAGCAGAATACTAGCGGGAAGGGATACGCAGTATTTT.

This sequence joins TRBV9 and TRBJ1-1, with 7 bases fitting TRBD1. V shed 4 bases, J shed 3 bases, and the junction held 9 bases outside the gene matches. CDR3 length: 15 residues. Germline CDR1 reads SGDLS; CDR2 reads YYNGEE. CDR3 nucleotides: TGTGCCAGCAGCCTAAGGGGTACAGGGGACACTGAAGCTTTCTTT. Protein sequence: CASSLRGTGDTEAFF.

The V gene is TRBV6-6, the J gene TRBJ2-2; D remains ambiguous. V lost 7 bases and J 4 bases, leaving 7 bases between the germline ends. This CDR3 has 12 residues. Per germline, CDR1 MNHNY and CDR2 SVGAGI (reference sequence). CDR3 sequence (DNA): TGTGCCAGCACCCCCCGCACCGGGGAGCTGTTTTTT. It codes for CASTPRTGELFF.